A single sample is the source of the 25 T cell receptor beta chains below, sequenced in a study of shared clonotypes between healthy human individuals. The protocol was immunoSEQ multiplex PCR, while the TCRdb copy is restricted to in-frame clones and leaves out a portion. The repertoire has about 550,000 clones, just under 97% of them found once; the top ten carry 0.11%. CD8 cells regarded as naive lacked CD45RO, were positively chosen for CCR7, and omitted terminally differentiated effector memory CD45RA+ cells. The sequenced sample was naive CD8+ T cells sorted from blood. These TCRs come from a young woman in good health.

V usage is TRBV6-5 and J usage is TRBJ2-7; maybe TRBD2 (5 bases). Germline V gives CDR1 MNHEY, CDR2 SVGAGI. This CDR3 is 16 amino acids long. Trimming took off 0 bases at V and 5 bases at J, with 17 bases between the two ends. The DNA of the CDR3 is TGTGCCAGCAGTTACTCGATGGGCCGGGGTTACAACGAGCAGTACTTC. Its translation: CASSYSMGRGYNEQYF.

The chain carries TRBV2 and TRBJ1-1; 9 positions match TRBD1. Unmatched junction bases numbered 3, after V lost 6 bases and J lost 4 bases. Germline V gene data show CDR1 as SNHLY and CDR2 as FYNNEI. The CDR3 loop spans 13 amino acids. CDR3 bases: TGTGCCAGCAGGGACAGGGGTTTCACTGAAGCTTTCTTT. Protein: CASRDRGFTEAFF.

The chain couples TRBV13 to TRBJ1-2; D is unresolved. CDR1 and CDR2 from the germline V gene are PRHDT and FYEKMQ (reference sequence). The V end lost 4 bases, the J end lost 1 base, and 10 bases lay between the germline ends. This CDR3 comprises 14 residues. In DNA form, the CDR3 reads TGTGCCAGCAGCTACAAGACCGATAACTATGGCTACACCTTC. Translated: CASSYKTDNYGYTF.

The CDR3 region is CSARMGVEQFF. The CDR3 DNA sequence: TGCAGTGCTAGGATGGGGGTTGAGCAGTTCTTC. The chain links TRBV20-1 to TRBJ2-1; D may correspond to TRBD1 or TRBD2 (5 bases each). The CDR3 extends over 11 amino acids. CDR1 and CDR2 from the germline V gene are DFQATT and SNEGSKA (reference sequence). The V gene lost 3 bases and the J gene lost 9 bases, with 9 bases spanning the gap.

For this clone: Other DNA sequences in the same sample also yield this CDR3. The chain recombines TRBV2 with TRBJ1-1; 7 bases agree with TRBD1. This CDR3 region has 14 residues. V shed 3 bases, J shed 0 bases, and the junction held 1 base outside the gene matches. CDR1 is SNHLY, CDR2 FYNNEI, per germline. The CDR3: CASSEGQLNTEAFF. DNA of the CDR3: TGTGCCAGCAGTGAGGGACAGCTGAACACTGAAGCTTTCTTT.

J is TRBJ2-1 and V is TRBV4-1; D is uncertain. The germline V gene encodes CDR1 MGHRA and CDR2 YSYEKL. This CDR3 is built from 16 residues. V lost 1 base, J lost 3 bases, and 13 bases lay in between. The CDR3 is CASSQGSYPNYNEQFF. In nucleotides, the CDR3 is TGCGCCAGCAGCCAAGGGTCTTACCCTAACTACAATGAGCAGTTCTTC.

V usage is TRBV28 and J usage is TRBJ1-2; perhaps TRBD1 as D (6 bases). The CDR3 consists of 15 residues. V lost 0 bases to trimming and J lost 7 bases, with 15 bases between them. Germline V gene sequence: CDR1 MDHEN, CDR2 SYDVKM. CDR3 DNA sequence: TGTGCCAGCAGTTTATGCATAAGGGGGGTGTGTGGCTACACCTTC. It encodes CASSLCIRGVCGYTF.

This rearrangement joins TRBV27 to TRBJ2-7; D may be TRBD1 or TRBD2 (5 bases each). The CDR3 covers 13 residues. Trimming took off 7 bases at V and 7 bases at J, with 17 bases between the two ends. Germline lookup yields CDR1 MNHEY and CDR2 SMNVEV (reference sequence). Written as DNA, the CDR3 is TGTGCCAGCAACCCCGGGGCCAGTAAGGAGCAGTACTTC. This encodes CASNPGASKEQYF.

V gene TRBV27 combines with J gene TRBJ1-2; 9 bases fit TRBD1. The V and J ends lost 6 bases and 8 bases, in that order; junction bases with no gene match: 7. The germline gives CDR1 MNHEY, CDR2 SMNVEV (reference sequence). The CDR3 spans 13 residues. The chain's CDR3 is CASRPGQGLGYTF. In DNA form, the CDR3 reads TGTGCCAGCAGGCCGGGACAGGGCCTCGGCTACACCTTC.

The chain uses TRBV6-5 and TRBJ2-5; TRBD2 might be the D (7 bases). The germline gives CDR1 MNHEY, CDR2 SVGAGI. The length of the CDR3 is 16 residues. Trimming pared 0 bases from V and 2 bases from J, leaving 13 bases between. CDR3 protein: CASSYSVGGGQETQYF. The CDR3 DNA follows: TGTGCCAGCAGTTACTCGGTGGGAGGGGGACAAGAGACCCAGTACTTC.

The CDR3 sequence is CASSWGTGYNEQFF. The CDR3 bases are TGTGCCAGCAGCTGGGGGACAGGTTACAATGAGCAGTTCTTC. The V and J genes are TRBV5-6 and TRBJ2-1; 8 nucleotides match TRBD1. Germline CDR1 SGHDT, CDR2 YYEEEE. V lost 3 bases, J lost 4 bases, and 3 bases stayed unmatched. The CDR3 has 14 amino acids. Full variable domain (outside the CDR3, taken from reference TRBV5-6 and TRBJ2-1): DAGVTQSPTHLIKTRGQQVTLRCSPKSGHDTVSWYQQALGQGPQFIFQYYEEEERQRGNFPDRFSGHQFPNYSSELNVNALLLGDSALYLCASSWGTGYNEQFFGPGTRLTVL.

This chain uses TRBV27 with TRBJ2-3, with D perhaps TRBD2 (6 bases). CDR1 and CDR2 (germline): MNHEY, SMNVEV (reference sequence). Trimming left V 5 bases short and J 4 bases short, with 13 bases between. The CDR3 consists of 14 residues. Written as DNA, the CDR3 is TGTGCCAGCAGTCTTGGAGGGCCCGCAGATACGCAGTATTTT. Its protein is CASSLGGPADTQYF.

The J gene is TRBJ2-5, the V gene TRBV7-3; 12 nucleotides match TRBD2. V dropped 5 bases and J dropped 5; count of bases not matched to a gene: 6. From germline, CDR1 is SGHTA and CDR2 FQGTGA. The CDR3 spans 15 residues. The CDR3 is CASSRGLAGWETQYF. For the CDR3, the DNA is TGTGCCAGCAGCCGCGGACTAGCGGGATGGGAGACCCAGTACTTC.

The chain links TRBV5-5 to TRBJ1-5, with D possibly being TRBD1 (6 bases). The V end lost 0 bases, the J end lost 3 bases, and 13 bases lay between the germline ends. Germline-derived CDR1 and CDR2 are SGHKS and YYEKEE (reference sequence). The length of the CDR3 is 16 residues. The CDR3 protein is CASSLVLQGDNQPQHF. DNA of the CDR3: TGTGCCAGCAGCTTGGTTTTACAGGGCGACAATCAGCCCCAGCATTTT.

CDR3 bases: TGCAGCGTTGAAAGGATGAGAGGGGCTGCTAGCACAGATACGCAGTATTTT. This encodes CSVERMRGAASTDTQYF. J is TRBJ2-3 and V is TRBV29-1; D might be TRBD1 or TRBD2, each matching 5 bases. V was trimmed by 2 bases and J by 0 bases, leaving 18 bases between them. The CDR3 extends over 17 amino acids. Per germline, CDR1 SQVTM and CDR2 ANQGSEA.

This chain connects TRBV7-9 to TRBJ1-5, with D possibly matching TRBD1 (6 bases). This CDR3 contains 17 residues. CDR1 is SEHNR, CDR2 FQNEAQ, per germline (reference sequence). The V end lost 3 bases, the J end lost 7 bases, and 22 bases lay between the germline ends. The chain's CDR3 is CASSFHRVRPFKQPQHF. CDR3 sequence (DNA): TGTGCCAGCAGCTTCCACAGGGTTAGGCCCTTTAAGCAGCCCCAGCATTTT. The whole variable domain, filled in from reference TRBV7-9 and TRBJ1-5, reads DTGVSQNPRHKITKRGQNVTFRCDPISEHNRLYWYRQTLGQGPEFLTYFQNEAQLEKSRLLSDRFSAERPKGSFSTLEIQRTEQGDSAMYLCASSFHRVRPFKQPQHFGDGTRLSIL.

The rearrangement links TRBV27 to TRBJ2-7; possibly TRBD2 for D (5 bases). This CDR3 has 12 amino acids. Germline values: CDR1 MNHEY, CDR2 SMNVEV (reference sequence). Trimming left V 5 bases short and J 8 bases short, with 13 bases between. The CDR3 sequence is CASSPPGKKQYF. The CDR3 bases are TGTGCCAGCAGTCCCCCCGGGAAGAAGCAGTACTTC.

Here the CDR3 DNA reads TGTGCCAGCAGCTTCGACAGGGGTGGCTACACCTTC. This sequence encodes CASSFDRGGYTF. The chain has TRBV11-1 and TRBJ1-2; 8 nucleotides agree with TRBD1. V lost 3 bases and J lost 7; bases outside the gene matches: 1. CDR1 is SGHAT, CDR2 FQDESV, per germline (reference sequence). The CDR3 has 12 residues.

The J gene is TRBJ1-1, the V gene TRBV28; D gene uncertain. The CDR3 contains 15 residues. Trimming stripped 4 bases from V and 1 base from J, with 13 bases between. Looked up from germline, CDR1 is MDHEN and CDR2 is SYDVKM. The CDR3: CASSWIRDKNTEAFF. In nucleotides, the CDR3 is TGTGCCAGCAGTTGGATCAGAGACAAGAACACTGAAGCTTTCTTT.

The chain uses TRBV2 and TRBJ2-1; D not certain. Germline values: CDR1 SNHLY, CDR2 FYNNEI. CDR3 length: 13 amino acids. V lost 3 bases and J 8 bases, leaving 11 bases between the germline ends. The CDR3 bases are TGTGCCAGCAGTGATCCCTTGGCCGATGAGCAGTTCTTC. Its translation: CASSDPLADEQFF. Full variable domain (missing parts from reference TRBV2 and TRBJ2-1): EPEVTQTPSHQVTQMGQEVILRCVPISNHLYFYWYRQILGQKVEFLVSFYNNEISEKSEIFDDQFSVERPDGSNFTLKIRSTKLEDSAMYFCASSDPLADEQFFGPGTRLTVL.

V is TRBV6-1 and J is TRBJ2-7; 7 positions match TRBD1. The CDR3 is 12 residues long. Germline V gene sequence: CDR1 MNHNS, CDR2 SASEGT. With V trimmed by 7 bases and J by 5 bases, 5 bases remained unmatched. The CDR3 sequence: CASNRQGNEQYF. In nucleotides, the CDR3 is TGTGCCAGCAACCGACAGGGAAACGAGCAGTACTTC.

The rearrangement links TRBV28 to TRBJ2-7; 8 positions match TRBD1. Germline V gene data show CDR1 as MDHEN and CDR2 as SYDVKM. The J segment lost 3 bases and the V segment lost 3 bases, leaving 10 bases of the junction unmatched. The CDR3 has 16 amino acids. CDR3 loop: CASSFAPRTGYYEQYF. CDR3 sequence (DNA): TGTGCCAGCAGTTTTGCACCCCGGACAGGGTACTACGAGCAGTACTTC.

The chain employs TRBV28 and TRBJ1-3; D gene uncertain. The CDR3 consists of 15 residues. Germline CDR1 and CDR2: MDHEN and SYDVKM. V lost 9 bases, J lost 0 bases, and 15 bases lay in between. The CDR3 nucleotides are TGTGCCAGTGTGGAACACAGAATCTCTGGAAACACCATATATTTT. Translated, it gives CASVEHRISGNTIYF.

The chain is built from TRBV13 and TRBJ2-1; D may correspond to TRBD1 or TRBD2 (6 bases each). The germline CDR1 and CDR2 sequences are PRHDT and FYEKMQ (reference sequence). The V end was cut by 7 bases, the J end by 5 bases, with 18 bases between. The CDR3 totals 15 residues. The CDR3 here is CASTTGGEGDNEQFF. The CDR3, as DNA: TGTGCCAGCACCACCGGGGGCGAGGGAGACAATGAGCAGTTCTTC.

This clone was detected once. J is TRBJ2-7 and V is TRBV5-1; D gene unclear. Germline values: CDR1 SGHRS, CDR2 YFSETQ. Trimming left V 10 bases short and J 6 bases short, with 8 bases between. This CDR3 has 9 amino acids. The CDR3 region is CAVICEQYF. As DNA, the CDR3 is TGCGCCGTTATCTGCGAGCAGTACTTC. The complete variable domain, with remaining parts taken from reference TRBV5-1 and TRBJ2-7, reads KAGVTQTPRYLIKTRGQQVTLSCSPISGHRSVSWYQQTPGQGLQFLFEYFSETQRNKGNFPGRFSGRQFSNSRSEMNVSTLELGDSALYLCAVICEQYFGPGTRLTVT.